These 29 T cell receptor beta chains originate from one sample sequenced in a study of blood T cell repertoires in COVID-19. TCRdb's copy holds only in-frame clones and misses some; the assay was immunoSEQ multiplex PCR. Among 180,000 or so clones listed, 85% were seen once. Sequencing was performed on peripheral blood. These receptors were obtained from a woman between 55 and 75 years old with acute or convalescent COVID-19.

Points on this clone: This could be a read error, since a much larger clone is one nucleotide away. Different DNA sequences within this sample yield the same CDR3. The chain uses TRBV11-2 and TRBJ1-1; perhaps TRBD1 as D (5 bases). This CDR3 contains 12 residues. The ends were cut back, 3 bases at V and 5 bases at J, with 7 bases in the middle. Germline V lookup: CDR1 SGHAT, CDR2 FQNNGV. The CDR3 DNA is TGTGCCAGCAGCTTGGGGACTACTGAAGCTTTCTTT. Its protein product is CASSLGTTEAFF.

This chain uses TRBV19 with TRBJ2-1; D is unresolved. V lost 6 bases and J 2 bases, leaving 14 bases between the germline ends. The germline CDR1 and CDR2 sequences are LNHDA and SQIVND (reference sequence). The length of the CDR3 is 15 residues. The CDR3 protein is CASRITVGPYNEQFF. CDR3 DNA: TGTGCCAGTAGAATAACAGTAGGCCCCTACAATGAGCAGTTCTTC.

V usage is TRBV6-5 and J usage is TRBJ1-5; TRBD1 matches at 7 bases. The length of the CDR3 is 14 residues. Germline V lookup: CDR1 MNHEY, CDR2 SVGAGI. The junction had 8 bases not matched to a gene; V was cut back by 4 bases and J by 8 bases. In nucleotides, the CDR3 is TGTGCCAGCAGTTGGTCGACAGGGAAGGAGCCCCAGCATTTT. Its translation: CASSWSTGKEPQHF.

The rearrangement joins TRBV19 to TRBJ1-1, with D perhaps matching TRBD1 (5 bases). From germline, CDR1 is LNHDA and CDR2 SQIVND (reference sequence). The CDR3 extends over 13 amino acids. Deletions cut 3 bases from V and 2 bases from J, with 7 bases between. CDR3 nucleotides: TGTGCCAGTAGTATCAGGACAAACACTGAAGCTTTCTTT. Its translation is CASSIRTNTEAFF.

The CDR3: CASSLIASGRSSYNEQFF. The CDR3 DNA reads as TGCGCCAGCAGCTTGATTGCTAGCGGGAGATCTTCGTACAATGAGCAGTTCTTC. V usage is TRBV5-1 and J usage is TRBJ2-1; 10 bases align to TRBD2. Germline CDR1 and CDR2: SGHRS and YFSETQ. The CDR3 is made up of 18 amino acids. Trimming cost V 1 base and J 4 bases; bases outside gene matches: 11.

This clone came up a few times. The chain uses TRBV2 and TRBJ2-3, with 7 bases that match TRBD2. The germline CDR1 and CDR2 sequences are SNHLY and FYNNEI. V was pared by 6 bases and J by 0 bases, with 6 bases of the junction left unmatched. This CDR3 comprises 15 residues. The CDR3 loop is CASRSGLFSTDTQYF. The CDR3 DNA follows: TGTGCCAGCAGGTCGGGACTATTCAGCACAGATACGCAGTATTTT.

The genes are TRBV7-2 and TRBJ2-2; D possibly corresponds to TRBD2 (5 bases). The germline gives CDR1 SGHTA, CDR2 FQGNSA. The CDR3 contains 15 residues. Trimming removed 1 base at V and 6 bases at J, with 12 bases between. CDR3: CASSLESDGAGELFF. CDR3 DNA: TGTGCCAGCAGCTTAGAATCGGACGGGGCCGGGGAGCTGTTTTTT.

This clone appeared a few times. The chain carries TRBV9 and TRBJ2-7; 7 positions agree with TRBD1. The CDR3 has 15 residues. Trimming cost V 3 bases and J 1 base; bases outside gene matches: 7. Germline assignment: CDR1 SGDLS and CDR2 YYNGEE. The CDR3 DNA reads TGTGCCAGCAGCGCCCAGGGGGATCCTTCCTACGAGCAGTACTTC. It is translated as CASSAQGDPSYEQYF.

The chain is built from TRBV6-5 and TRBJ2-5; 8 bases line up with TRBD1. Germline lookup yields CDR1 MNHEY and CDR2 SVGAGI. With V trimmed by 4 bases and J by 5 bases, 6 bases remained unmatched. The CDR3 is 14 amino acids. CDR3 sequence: CASSWTGPGETQYF. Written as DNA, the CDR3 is TGTGCCAGCAGTTGGACAGGGCCTGGGGAGACCCAGTACTTC.

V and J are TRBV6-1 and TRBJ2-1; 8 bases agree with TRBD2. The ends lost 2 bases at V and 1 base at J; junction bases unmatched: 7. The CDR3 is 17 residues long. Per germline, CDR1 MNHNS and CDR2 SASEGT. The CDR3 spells CASSERGSGISYNEQFF. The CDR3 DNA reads TGTGCCAGCAGTGAAAGAGGTAGCGGGATATCCTACAATGAGCAGTTCTTC.

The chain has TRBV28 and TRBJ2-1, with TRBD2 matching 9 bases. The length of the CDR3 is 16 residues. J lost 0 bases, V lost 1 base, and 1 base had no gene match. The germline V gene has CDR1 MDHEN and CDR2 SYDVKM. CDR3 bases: TGTGCCAGCAGTTTATATAGCGGGAGCTCCTACAATGAGCAGTTCTTC. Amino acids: CASSLYSGSSYNEQFF.

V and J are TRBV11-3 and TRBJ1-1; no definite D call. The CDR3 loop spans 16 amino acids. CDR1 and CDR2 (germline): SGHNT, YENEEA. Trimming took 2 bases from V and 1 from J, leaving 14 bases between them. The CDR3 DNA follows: TGTGCCAGCAGCTTAAGTGTCCAGTCAAAGAACACTGAAGCTTTCTTT. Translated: CASSLSVQSKNTEAFF.

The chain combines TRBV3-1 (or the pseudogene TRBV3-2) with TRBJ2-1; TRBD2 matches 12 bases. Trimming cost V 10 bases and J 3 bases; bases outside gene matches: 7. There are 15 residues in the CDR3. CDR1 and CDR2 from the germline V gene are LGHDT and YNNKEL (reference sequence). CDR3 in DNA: TGTGCCACCCGACTAGCGGGAGATAACTACAATGAGCAGTTCTTC. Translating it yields CATRLAGDNYNEQFF.

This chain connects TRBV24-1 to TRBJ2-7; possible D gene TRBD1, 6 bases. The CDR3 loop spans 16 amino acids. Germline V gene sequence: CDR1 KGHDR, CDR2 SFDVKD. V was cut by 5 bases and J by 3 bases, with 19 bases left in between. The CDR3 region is CATSAPGGENLYEQYV. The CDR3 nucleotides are TGTGCCACCAGTGCCCCTGGGGGCGAGAATCTCTACGAGCAGTACGTC.

The CDR3 loop reads CASSVEPSGTGGEAFF. DNA for the CDR3: TGTGCCAGCAGCGTAGAGCCCAGCGGGACAGGGGGCGAGGCTTTCTTT. This chain uses TRBV9 with TRBJ1-1; 12 nucleotides align to TRBD1. Losses at the gene ends were 0 bases for V and 11 bases for J; bases not matched to a gene: 11. CDR3 size: 16 residues. The V gene's germline CDR1 is SGDLS and CDR2 YYNGEE.

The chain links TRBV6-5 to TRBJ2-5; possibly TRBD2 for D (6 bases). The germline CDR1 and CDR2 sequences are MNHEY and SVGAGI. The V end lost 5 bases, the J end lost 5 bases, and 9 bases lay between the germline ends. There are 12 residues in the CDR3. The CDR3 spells CASSKGRETQYF. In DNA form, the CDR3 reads TGTGCCAGCAGTAAGGGGAGGGAGACCCAGTACTTC.

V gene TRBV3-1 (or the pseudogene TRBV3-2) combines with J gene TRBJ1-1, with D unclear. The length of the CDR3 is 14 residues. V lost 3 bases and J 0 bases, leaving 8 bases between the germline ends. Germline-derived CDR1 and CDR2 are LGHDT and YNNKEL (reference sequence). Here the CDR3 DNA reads TGTGCCAGCAGCCAGCTAGATATGAACACTGAAGCTTTCTTT. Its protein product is CASSQLDMNTEAFF.

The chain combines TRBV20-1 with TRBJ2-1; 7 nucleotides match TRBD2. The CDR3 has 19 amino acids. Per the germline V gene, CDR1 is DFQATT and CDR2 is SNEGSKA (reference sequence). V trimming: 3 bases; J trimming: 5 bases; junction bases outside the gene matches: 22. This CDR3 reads CSASWASGTTTPTNNEQFF. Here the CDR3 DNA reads TGCAGTGCTAGTTGGGCTAGCGGAACTACGACCCCAACCAACAATGAGCAGTTCTTC.

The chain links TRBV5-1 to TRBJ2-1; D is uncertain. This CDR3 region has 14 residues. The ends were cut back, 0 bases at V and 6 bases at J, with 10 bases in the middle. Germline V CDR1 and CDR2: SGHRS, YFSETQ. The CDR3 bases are TGCGCCAGCAGCTTGGTGGCAGGTTTCAATGAGCAGTTCTTC. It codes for CASSLVAGFNEQFF. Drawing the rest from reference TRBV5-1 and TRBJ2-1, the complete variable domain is KAGVTQTPRYLIKTRGQQVTLSCSPISGHRSVSWYQQTPGQGLQFLFEYFSETQRNKGNFPGRFSGRQFSNSRSEMNVSTLELGDSALYLCASSLVAGFNEQFFGPGTRLTVL.

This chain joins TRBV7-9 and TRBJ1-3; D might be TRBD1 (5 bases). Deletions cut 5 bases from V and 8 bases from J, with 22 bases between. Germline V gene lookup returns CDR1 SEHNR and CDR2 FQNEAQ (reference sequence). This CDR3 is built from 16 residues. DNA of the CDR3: TGTGCCAGCAGCCGCGTTCCGACAGCTCTTCAGCACACCATATATTTT. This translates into CASSRVPTALQHTIYF.

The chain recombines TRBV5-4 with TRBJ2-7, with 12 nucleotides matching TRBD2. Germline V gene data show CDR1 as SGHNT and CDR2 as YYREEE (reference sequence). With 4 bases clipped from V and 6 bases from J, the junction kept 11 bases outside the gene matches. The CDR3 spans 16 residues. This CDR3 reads CASSLGLAGGTREQYF. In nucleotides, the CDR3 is TGTGCCAGCAGCCTGGGGCTAGCGGGAGGGACACGCGAGCAGTACTTC.

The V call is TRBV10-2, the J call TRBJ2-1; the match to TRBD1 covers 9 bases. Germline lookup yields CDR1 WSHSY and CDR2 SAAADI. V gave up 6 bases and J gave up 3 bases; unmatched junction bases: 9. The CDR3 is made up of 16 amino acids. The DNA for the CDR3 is TGCGCCAGCAGGGCCATGGGACAGGGACACTACAATGAGCAGTTCTTC. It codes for CASRAMGQGHYNEQFF.

CDR3 sequence reads: CASESGNEQFF. The CDR3 region has the DNA TGTGCCAGCGAAAGCGGCAATGAGCAGTTCTTC. The genes are TRBV28 and TRBJ2-1, with D possibly matching TRBD2 (5 bases). The CDR3 has 11 residues. Trimming shortened V by 8 bases and J by 6 bases, and 8 bases separated the two germline ends. Germline lookup yields CDR1 MDHEN and CDR2 SYDVKM.

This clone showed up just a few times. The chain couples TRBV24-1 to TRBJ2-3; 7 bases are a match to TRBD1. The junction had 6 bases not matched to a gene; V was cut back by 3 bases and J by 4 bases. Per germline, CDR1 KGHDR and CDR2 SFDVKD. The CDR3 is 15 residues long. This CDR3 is CATSDLTGEPDTQYF. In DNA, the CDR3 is TGTGCCACCAGTGATCTCACAGGGGAACCAGATACGCAGTATTTT.

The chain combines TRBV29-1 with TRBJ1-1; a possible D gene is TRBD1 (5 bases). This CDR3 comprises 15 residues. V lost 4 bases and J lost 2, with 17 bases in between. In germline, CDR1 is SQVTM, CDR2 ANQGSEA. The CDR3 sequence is CSVVKVGRTNTEAFF. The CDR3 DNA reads TGCAGCGTTGTCAAGGTTGGCAGGACAAACACTGAAGCTTTCTTT. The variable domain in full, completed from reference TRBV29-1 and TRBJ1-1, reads SAVISQKPSRDICQRGTSLTIQCQVDSQVTMMFWYRQQPGQSLTLIATANQGSEATYESGFVIDKFPISRPNLTFSTLTVSNMSPEDSSIYLCSVVKVGRTNTEAFFGQGTRLTVV.

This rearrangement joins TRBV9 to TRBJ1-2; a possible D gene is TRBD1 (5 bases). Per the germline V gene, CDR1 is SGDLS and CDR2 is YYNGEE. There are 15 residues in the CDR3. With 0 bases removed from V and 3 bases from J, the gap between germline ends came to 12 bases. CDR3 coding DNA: TGTGCCAGCAGCGTAGAAGACAGATCTGACTATGGCTACACCTTC. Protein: CASSVEDRSDYGYTF.

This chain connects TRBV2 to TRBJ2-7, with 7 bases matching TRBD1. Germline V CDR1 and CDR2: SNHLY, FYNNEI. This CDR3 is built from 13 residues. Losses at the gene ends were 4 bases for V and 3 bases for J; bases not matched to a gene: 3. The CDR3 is CASSVDRLYEQYF. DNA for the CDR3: TGTGCCAGCAGTGTGGACAGGCTCTACGAGCAGTACTTC.

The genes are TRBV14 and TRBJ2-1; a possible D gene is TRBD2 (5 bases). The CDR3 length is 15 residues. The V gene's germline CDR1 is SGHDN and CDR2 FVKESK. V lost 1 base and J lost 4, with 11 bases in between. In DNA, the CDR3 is TGTGCCAGCAGCCAAGCTCGGGGTTTGTACAATGAGCAGTTCTTC. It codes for CASSQARGLYNEQFF.

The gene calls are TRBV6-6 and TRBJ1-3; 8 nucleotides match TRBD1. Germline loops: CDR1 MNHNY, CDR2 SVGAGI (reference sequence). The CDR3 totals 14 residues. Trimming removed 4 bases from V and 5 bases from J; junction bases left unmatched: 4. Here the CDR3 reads CASSLDRARNTIYF. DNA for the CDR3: TGTGCCAGCAGTTTGGACAGGGCTAGAAACACCATATATTTT.